The 10 T cell receptor beta chains below were found in one sample sequenced in a study of OX40 agonist ivuxolimab in advanced cancers. Libraries were prepared by immunoSEQ multiplex PCR; TCRdb keeps only in-frame clonotypes and omits some of them. The sample has tens of thousands of clones; over 80% are singletons. The sequencing here drew on CD4+ or CD8+ T cells sorted from blood, taken in a trial of the OX40 agonist ivuxolimab. The receptors come from an adult with an advanced solid tumor such as melanoma, head and neck, liver or kidney cancer.

The rearrangement uses TRBV27 and TRBJ1-1, with 8 positions matching TRBD1. The CDR3 is made up of 13 amino acids. The V segment lost 6 bases and the J segment 4 bases; nucleotides outside the gene matches: 4. The germline V gene has CDR1 MNHEY and CDR2 SMNVEV (reference sequence). The CDR3 nucleotides read TGTGCCAGCAGGCAGGGGGCCGGCACTGAAGCTTTCTTT. Translated, it gives CASRQGAGTEAFF.

About this clone: Other DNA variants within this sample encode the same CDR3. CDR3 sequence reads: CASSLLRRPTDYGYTF. The CDR3 region has the DNA TGTGCCAGCAGCTTATTAAGGAGACCTACGGACTATGGCTACACCTTC. The gene calls are TRBV11-2 and TRBJ1-2, with D uncertain. Trimming took 2 bases from V and 3 from J, leaving 16 bases between them. Germline values: CDR1 SGHAT, CDR2 FQNNGV. The CDR3 contains 16 residues.

This sequence joins TRBV4-1 and TRBJ1-2, with D unclear. Trimming left V 0 bases short and J 6 bases short, with 14 bases between. Germline V lookup: CDR1 MGHRA, CDR2 YSYEKL. The CDR3 has 15 amino acids. As DNA, the CDR3 is TGCGCCAGCAGCCAAGATTTTGGTCCCTATAATGGCTACACCTTC. Encoded protein: CASSQDFGPYNGYTF.

The rearrangement links TRBV6-5 to TRBJ2-7; TRBD2 aligns across 7 bases. V shed 2 bases and J 2 bases; nucleotides not matched to a gene: 6. CDR1 MNHEY and CDR2 SVGAGI come from the germline V gene. This CDR3 is built from 15 residues. In DNA, the CDR3 is TGTGCCAGCAGTTACGATTTGGGAGGGACCTACGAGCAGTACTTC. This translates into CASSYDLGGTYEQYF.

The CDR3: CASSQGTSGSDEQFF. The CDR3 bases are TGTGCCAGCAGCCAAGGGACTAGCGGGAGCGATGAGCAGTTCTTC. V and J are TRBV7-3 and TRBJ2-1; 14 bases align to TRBD2. V lost 5 bases to trimming and J lost 8 bases; unmatched junction nucleotides: 5. Per the germline V gene, CDR1 is SGHTA and CDR2 is FQGTGA. The CDR3 has 15 amino acids.

The chain employs TRBV25-1 and TRBJ1-1; D is uncertain. V was clipped by 5 bases and J by 5 bases, with 12 bases between them. CDR1 is MGHDK and CDR2 is SYGVNS in the germline V gene. The length of the CDR3 is 13 residues. As DNA, the CDR3 is TGTGCCAGCAGTCGGGCACAAGGGACTGAAGCTTTCTTT. It translates to CASSRAQGTEAFF.

The chain uses TRBV15 and TRBJ2-3; D tentatively fits TRBD1 or TRBD2 (6 bases each). This CDR3 region has 17 residues. CDR1 and CDR2 (germline): LNHNV, YYDKDF (reference sequence). The V gene lost 3 bases and the J gene lost 5 bases, with 21 bases spanning the gap. The CDR3 loop reads CATSREAGRDNQDTQYF. CDR3 bases: TGTGCCACCAGCAGGGAGGCGGGGCGGGACAACCAAGATACGCAGTATTTT.

The chain uses TRBV5-6 and TRBJ1-2; perhaps TRBD1 as D (6 bases). Trimming left V 4 bases short and J 6 bases short, with 13 bases between. Germline CDR1 is SGHDT and CDR2 is YYEEEE. The CDR3 has 13 residues. CDR3 amino acids: CASSPGGGDGYTF. The CDR3 DNA is TGTGCCAGCAGCCCCGGAGGGGGGGATGGCTACACCTTC.

This chain uses TRBV11-3 with TRBJ2-2; 7 nucleotides match TRBD2. The germline gives CDR1 SGHNT, CDR2 YENEEA. Germline trimming cut 3 bases from V and 1 base from J; bases unmatched to any gene: 8. This CDR3 has 17 amino acids. The CDR3: CASSLGRVQKNTGELFF. Here the CDR3 DNA reads TGTGCCAGCAGCTTGGGGAGGGTCCAGAAGAACACCGGGGAGCTGTTTTTT.

This clone was counted a few times. This chain connects TRBV30 to TRBJ1-5; D is ambiguous. Trimming removed 0 bases from V and 7 bases from J, with 13 bases in between. The CDR3 has 14 residues. In germline, CDR1 is GTSNPN, CDR2 SVGIG (reference sequence). CDR3 residues: CAWSVGQVGQPQHF. DNA of the CDR3: TGTGCCTGGAGTGTAGGGCAGGTAGGGCAGCCCCAGCATTTT.